This TCR beta chain was sequenced in a study of blood T cell repertoires in COVID-19. CDR3 length: 15 amino acids. V lost 0 bases and J 8 bases, leaving 13 bases between the germline ends. Germline loops: CDR1 LNHNV, CDR2 YYDKDF (reference sequence). Sequenced by immunoSEQ multiplex PCR; TCRdb stores in-frame clones only, minus some. The repertoire holds hundreds of thousands of clones, 65% to 85% seen once, with 3% to 4% in the top ten. Material for sequencing was PBMCs or T cells enriched from blood (not recorded which). This TCR derives from a woman in her sixties who had recovered from COVID-19. The chain joins TRBV15 to TRBJ1-4; no definite D call. CDR3 nucleotide sequence: TGTGCCACCAGCAGAGAGGGCGGGGAGTCGGAAAAACTGTTTTTT. Amino acids: CATSREGGESEKLFF.